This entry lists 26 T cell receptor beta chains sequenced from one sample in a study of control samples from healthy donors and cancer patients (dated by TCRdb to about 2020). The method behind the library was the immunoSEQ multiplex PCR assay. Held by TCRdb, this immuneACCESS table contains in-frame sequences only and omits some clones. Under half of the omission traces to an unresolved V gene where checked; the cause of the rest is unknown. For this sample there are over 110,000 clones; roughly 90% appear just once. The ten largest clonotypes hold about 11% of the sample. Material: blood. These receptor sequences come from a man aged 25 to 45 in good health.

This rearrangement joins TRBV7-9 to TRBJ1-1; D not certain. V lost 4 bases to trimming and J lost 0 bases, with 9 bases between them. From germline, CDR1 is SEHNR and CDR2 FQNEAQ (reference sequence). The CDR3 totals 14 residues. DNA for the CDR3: TGTGCCAGCAGCTCCCACCTTATGAACACTGAAGCTTTCTTT. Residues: CASSSHLMNTEAFF.

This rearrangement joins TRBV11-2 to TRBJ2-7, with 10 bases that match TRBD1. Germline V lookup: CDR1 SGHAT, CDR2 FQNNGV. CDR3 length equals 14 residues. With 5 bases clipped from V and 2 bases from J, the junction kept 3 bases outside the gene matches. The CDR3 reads CASSPGTGAYEQYF. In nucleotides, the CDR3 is TGTGCCAGCAGCCCGGGGACAGGGGCCTACGAGCAGTACTTC.

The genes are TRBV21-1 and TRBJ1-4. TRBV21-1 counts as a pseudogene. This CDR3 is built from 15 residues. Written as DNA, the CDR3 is TGTGCCAGCAGCAAAAGGAACGGCCAAAATGAAAAACTGTTTTTT. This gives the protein CASSKRNGQNEKLFF.

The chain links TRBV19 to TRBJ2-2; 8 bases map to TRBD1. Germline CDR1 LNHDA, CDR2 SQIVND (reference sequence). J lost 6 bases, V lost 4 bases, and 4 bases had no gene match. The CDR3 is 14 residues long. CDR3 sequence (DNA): TGTGCCAGTAGTAGCCACAGGGGGGCCGGGGAGCTGTTTTTT. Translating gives CASSSHRGAGELFF.

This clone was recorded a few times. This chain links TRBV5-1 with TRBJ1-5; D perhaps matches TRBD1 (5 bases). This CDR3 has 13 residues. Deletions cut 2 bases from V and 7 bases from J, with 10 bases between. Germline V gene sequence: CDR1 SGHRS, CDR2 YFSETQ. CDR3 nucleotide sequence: TGCGCCAGCAGCTTTCAGGGAGACCAGCCCCAGCATTTT. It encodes CASSFQGDQPQHF.

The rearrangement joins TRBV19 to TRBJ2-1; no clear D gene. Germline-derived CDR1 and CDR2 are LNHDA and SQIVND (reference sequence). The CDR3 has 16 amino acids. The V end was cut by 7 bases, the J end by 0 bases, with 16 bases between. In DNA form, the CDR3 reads TGTGCCAGTAATGGCGGCCTACGGAGCTCCTACAATGAGCAGTTCTTC. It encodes CASNGGLRSSYNEQFF.

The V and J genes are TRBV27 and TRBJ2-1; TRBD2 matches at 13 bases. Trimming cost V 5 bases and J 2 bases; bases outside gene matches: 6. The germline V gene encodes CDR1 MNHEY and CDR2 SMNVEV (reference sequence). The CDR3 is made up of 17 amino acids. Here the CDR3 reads CASSPLGTSGTYNEQFF. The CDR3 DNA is TGTGCCAGCAGTCCCCTCGGGACTAGCGGGACCTACAATGAGCAGTTCTTC.

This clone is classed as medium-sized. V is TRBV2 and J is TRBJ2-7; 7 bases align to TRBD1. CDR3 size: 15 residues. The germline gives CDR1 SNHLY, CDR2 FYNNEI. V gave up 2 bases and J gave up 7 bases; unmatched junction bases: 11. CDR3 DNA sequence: TGTGCCAGCAGTGAATCCCCAGACAGGGTTCGGGAGCAGTACTTC. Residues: CASSESPDRVREQYF.

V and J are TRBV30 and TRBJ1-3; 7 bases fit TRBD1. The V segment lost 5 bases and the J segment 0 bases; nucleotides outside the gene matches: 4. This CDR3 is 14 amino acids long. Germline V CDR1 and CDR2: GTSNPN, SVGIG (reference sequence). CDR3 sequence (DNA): TGTGCCTGGGGGGGACAGAACTCTGGAAACACCATATATTTT. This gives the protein CAWGGQNSGNTIYF. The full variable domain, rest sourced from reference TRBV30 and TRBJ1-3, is SQTIHQWPATLVQPVGSPLSLECTVEGTSNPNLYWYRQAAGRGLQLLFYSVGIGQISSEVPQNLSASRPQDRQFILSSKKLLLSDSGFYLCAWGGQNSGNTIYFGEGSWLTVV.

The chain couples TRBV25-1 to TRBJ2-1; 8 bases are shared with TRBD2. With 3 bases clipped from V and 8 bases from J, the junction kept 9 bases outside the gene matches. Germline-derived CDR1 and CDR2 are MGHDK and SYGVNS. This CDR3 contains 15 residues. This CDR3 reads CASSDGQRESDEQFF. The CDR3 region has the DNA TGTGCCAGCAGTGACGGCCAGCGGGAGTCGGATGAGCAGTTCTTC.

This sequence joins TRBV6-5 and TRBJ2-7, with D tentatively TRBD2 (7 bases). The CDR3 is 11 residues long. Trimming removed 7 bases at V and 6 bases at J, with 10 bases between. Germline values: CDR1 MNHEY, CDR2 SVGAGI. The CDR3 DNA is TGTGCCAGCATACGGGGGGCCGAGCAGTACTTC. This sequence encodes CASIRGAEQYF.

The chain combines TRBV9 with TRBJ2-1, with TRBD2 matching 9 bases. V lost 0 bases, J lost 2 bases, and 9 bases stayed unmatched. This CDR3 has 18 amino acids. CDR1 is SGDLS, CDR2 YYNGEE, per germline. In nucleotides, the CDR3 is TGTGCCAGCAGCGTAGACCCGAAGACTAGCGGCCCCTACAATGAGCAGTTCTTC. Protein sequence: CASSVDPKTSGPYNEQFF.

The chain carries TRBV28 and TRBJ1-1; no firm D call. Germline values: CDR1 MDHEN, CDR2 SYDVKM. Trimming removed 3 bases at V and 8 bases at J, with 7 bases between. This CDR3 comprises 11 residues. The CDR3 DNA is TGTGCCAGCAGTTTCTCCACGGAAGCTTTCTTT. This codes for CASSFSTEAFF.

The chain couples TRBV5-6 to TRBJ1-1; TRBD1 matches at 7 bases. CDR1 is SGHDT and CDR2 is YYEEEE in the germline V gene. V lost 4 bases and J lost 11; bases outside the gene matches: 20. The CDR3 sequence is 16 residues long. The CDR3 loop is CASSVLTGPVGIGAFF. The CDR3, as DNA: TGTGCCAGCAGCGTACTGACAGGGCCGGTAGGTATCGGGGCTTTCTTT.

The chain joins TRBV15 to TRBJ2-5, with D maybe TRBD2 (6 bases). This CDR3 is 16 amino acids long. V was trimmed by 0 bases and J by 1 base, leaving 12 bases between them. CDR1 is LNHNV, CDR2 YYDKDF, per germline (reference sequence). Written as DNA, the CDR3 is TGTGCCACCAGCAGAGAAGGAGCGGGCCGCCAAGAGACCCAGTACTTC. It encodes CATSREGAGRQETQYF.

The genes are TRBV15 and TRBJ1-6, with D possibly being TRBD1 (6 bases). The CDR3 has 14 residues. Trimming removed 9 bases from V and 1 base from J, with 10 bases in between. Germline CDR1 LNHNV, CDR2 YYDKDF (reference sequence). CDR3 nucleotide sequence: TGTGCCACAAAAGGGGGATCCTATAATTCACCCCTCCACTTT. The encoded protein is CATKGGSYNSPLHF.

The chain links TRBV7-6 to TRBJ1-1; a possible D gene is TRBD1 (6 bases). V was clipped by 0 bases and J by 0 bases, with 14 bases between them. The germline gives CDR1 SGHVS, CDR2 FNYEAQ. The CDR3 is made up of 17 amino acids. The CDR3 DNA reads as TGTGCCAGCAGCTTAGCGCTCAGTCAGGGGATGAACACTGAAGCTTTCTTT. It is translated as CASSLALSQGMNTEAFF.

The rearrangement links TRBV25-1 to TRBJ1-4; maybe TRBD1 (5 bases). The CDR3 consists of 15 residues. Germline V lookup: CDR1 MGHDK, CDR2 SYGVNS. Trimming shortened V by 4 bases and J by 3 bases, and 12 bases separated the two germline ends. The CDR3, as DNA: TGTGCCAGCAGTGTCGGCAGGGAGTCTAATGAAAAACTGTTTTTT. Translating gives CASSVGRESNEKLFF.

Here the CDR3 reads CASSDGARNQPQHF. The CDR3 DNA reads TGTGCCAGCAGTGACGGGGCACGGAATCAGCCCCAGCATTTT. The chain recombines TRBV2 with TRBJ1-5; possible D gene TRBD1, 5 bases. V shed 3 bases and J shed 4 bases, with 10 bases lying between them. The germline gives CDR1 SNHLY, CDR2 FYNNEI. This CDR3 contains 14 residues.

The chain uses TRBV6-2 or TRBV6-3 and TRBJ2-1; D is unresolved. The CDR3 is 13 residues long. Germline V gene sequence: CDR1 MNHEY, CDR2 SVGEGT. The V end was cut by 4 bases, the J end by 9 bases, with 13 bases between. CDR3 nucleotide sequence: TGTGCCAGCAGTTGGCTAGTCCCGACTGAGCAGTTCTTC. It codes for CASSWLVPTEQFF.

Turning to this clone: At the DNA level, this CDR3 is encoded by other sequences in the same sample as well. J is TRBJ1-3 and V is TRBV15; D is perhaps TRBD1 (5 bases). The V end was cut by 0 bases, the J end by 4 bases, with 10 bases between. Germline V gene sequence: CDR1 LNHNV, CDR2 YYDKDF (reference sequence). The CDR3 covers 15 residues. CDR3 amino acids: CATSRDRQGGNTIYF. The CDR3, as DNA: TGTGCCACCAGCAGAGATAGGCAGGGCGGAAACACCATATATTTT.

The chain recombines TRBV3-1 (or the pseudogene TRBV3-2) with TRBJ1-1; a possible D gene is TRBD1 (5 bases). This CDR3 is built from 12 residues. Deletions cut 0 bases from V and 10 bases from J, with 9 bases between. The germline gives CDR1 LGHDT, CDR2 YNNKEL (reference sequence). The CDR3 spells CASSQDQGRAFF. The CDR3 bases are TGTGCCAGCAGCCAAGATCAGGGAAGAGCTTTCTTT.

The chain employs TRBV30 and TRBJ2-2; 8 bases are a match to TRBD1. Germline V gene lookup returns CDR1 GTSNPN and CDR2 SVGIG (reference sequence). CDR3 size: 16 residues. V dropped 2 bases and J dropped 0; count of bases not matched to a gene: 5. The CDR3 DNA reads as TGTGCCTGGAGTTATGACAGGGGAACGAACACCGGGGAGCTGTTTTTT. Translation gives CAWSYDRGTNTGELFF.

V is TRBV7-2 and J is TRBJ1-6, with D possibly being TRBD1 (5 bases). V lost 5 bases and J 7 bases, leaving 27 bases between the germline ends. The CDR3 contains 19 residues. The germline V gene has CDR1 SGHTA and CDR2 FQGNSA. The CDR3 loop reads CASSPKGPGQGGVNSPLHF. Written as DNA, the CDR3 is TGTGCCAGCAGCCCAAAAGGGCCTGGGCAGGGAGGTGTGAATTCACCCCTCCACTTT.

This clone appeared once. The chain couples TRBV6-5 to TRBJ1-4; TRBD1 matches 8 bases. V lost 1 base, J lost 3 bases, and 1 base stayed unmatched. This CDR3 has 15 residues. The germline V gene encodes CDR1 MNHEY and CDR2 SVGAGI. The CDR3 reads CASSYLDRANEKLFF. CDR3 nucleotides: TGTGCCAGCAGTTACTTGGACAGGGCTAATGAAAAACTGTTTTTT.

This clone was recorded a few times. This CDR3 reads CASSFWGVIPNTEAFF. In DNA form, the CDR3 reads TGTGCCAGCAGCTTTTGGGGAGTAATCCCGAACACTGAAGCTTTCTTT. This chain joins TRBV7-2 and TRBJ1-1; D is unclear. The CDR3 has 16 amino acids. Trimming pared 3 bases from V and 1 base from J, leaving 15 bases between. Looked up from germline, CDR1 is SGHTA and CDR2 is FQGNSA.